Following are 26 T cell receptor beta chains from one sample sequenced in a study of T cell responses to AZD1222 COVID-19 vaccine (dated by TCRdb to the early 2020s). Taken with the paper, the label for time point translates to: about 28 days (+/-7) after the second vaccine dose. To prepare the library, the immunoSEQ multiplex PCR assay was applied. TCRdb carries this immuneACCESS record with in-frame sequences only. Its versions omit some clonotypes, under half of them owing to an unresolved V gene in the studies checked, with the rest unexplained. The table for this sample lists roughly 110,000 clones; approximately 90% of them were counted only once. The leading ten clones occupy 6.5% of the sample. Sequencing was performed on peripheral blood, taken 28 days after the second AZD1222 dose. The receptors stem from an adult who received the AZD1222 COVID-19 vaccine.

This chain joins TRBV29-1 and TRBJ1-2; 8 nucleotides agree with TRBD1. The CDR3 totals 13 residues. V dropped 2 bases and J dropped 4; count of bases not matched to a gene: 3. From germline, CDR1 is SQVTM and CDR2 ANQGSEA. The CDR3 spells CSVETGGLYGYTF. The CDR3 DNA sequence: TGCAGCGTTGAAACAGGGGGGCTCTATGGCTACACCTTC. Variable domain in full (rest from reference TRBV29-1 and TRBJ1-2): SAVISQKPSRDICQRGTSLTIQCQVDSQVTMMFWYRQQPGQSLTLIATANQGSEATYESGFVIDKFPISRPNLTFSTLTVSNMSPEDSSIYLCSVETGGLYGYTFGSGTRLTVV.

DNA of the CDR3: TGTGCCAGCAGCCGGAACCCAGGCTCCGGGGAGCTGTTTTTT. This sequence encodes CASSRNPGSGELFF. This rearrangement joins TRBV28 to TRBJ2-2, with no clear D. V was pared by 6 bases and J by 6 bases, with 14 bases between. This CDR3 region has 14 residues. Per the germline V gene, CDR1 is MDHEN and CDR2 is SYDVKM. Full variable domain (missing parts from reference TRBV28 and TRBJ2-2): DVKVTQSSRYLVKRTGEKVFLECVQDMDHENMFWYRQDPGLGLRLIYFSYDVKMKEKGDIPEGYSVSREKKERFSLILESASTNQTSMYLCASSRNPGSGELFFGEGSRLTVL.

This chain uses TRBV2 with TRBJ2-5; D remains unclear. The V gene lost 6 bases and the J gene lost 4 bases, with 3 bases spanning the gap. The CDR3 loop spans 10 amino acids. Germline CDR1 is SNHLY and CDR2 is FYNNEI. The CDR3 nucleotides are TGTGCCAGCAGGATAGAGACCCAGTACTTC. Translating it yields CASRIETQYF.

The chain uses TRBV6-5 and TRBJ2-2; D remains ambiguous. CDR3 length: 16 residues. Germline V gene lookup returns CDR1 MNHEY and CDR2 SVGAGI. Trimming cost V 2 bases and J 0 bases, with 10 bases left between them. CDR3 in DNA: TGTGCCAGCAGTTACGTTGACGGAACGAACACCGGGGAGCTGTTTTTT. This gives the protein CASSYVDGTNTGELFF.

The chain is built from TRBV28 and TRBJ1-3; D gene unclear. Germline CDR1 MDHEN, CDR2 SYDVKM. V was pared by 3 bases and J by 5 bases, with 2 bases between. CDR3 length: 11 amino acids. The CDR3 protein is CASSFRNTIYF. The CDR3 DNA is TGTGCCAGCAGTTTTAGAAACACCATATATTTT.

The chain is built from TRBV27 and TRBJ1-1; maybe TRBD1 (5 bases). The CDR3 is 14 amino acids. The V gene lost 5 bases and the J gene lost 4 bases, with 14 bases spanning the gap. CDR1 and CDR2 from the germline V gene are MNHEY and SMNVEV (reference sequence). CDR3 DNA sequence: TGTGCCAGCAGTAGGGCCGGAGGGGCCACTGAAGCTTTCTTT. This sequence encodes CASSRAGGATEAFF.

CDR3 in amino acids: CASSYSLGGEADTQYF. In DNA form, the CDR3 reads TGTGCCAGCAGTTACTCGCTCGGGGGCGAAGCTGATACGCAGTATTTT. The chain joins TRBV6-2 or TRBV6-3 to TRBJ2-3; D may be TRBD1 or TRBD2 (6 bases each). The CDR3 is 16 residues long. CDR1 is MNHEY and CDR2 is SVGEGT in the germline V gene. Trimming removed 0 bases at V and 6 bases at J, with 16 bases between.

The chain links TRBV11-1 to TRBJ1-1; no firm D call. CDR1 is SGHAT and CDR2 is FQDESV in the germline V gene (reference sequence). The CDR3 runs to 13 residues. V gave up 2 bases and J gave up 3 bases, with 7 bases separating them. The CDR3 region is CASSLSVYTEAFF. Written as DNA, the CDR3 is TGTGCCAGCAGCTTATCGGTTTACACTGAAGCTTTCTTT. The variable domain in full, with the rest retrieved from reference TRBV11-1 and TRBJ1-1, is EAEVAQSPRYKITEKSQAVAFWCDPISGHATLYWYRQILGQGPELLVQFQDESVVDDSQLPKDRFSAERLKGVDSTLKIQPAELGDSAMYLCASSLSVYTEAFFGQGTRLTVV.

This clone occurred a few times. This rearrangement joins TRBV7-6 to TRBJ2-5, with D possibly matching TRBD1 (5 bases). The ends were cut back, 5 bases at V and 5 bases at J, with 6 bases in the middle. Germline CDR1 and CDR2: SGHVS and FNYEAQ. The CDR3 has 11 residues. The CDR3, as DNA: TGTGCCAGCAGCCCAGGGGAGACCCAGTACTTC. Protein sequence: CASSPGETQYF.

The rearrangement uses TRBV6-5 and TRBJ2-3; 7 nucleotides agree with TRBD1. The CDR3 is made up of 15 amino acids. V shed 2 bases and J 4 bases; nucleotides not matched to a gene: 6. In germline, CDR1 is MNHEY, CDR2 SVGAGI. CDR3 in DNA: TGTGCCAGCAGTTACCAAGACAGGGTCTCAGATACGCAGTATTTT. Amino acids: CASSYQDRVSDTQYF.

This clone was observed once. CDR3 sequence (DNA): TGTGCCAGCTCACCGCGGGCGGACCCCAATTCACCCCTCCACTTT. Protein product: CASSPRADPNSPLHF. The rearrangement links TRBV18 to TRBJ1-6; D is unclear. V lost 3 bases, J lost 7 bases, and 13 bases lay in between. Germline-derived CDR1 and CDR2 are KGHSH and LQKENI. This CDR3 is 15 amino acids long.

The chain joins TRBV20-1 to TRBJ2-7, with D hard to call. The germline V and J ends were trimmed by 5 bases and 3 bases, with 5 bases remaining between them. In germline, CDR1 is DFQATT, CDR2 SNEGSKA (reference sequence). This CDR3 spans 10 amino acids. CDR3 region: CSARNYEQYF. The CDR3 DNA reads as TGCAGTGCTCGCAACTACGAGCAGTACTTC.

V and J are TRBV19 and TRBJ2-1, with D possibly being TRBD2 (5 bases). Trimming took 5 bases from V and 4 from J, leaving 12 bases between them. The V gene's germline CDR1 is LNHDA and CDR2 SQIVND (reference sequence). This CDR3 contains 14 residues. The CDR3 region has the DNA TGTGCCAGTAGTCTCCAGAGAGGGTACAATGAGCAGTTCTTC. Translating gives CASSLQRGYNEQFF.

The chain employs TRBV7-3 and TRBJ2-1; 7 bases line up with TRBD2. V lost 5 bases and J lost 9; bases outside the gene matches: 10. The CDR3 sequence is 14 residues long. Germline assignment: CDR1 SGHTA and CDR2 FQGTGA. Written as DNA, the CDR3 is TGTGCCAGCAGCCTAGGACTAGGGACGGGTGAGCAGTTCTTC. Translation: CASSLGLGTGEQFF.

This clone has a single count. The CDR3 sequence: CASSTGQGFLDTQYF. CDR3 sequence (DNA): TGTGCCAGCAGCACGGGACAGGGCTTTCTAGATACGCAGTATTTT. The chain recombines TRBV6-2 or TRBV6-3 with TRBJ2-3; the match to TRBD1 covers 9 bases. The J segment lost 5 bases and the V segment lost 6 bases, leaving 9 bases of the junction unmatched. The CDR3 has 15 amino acids. Germline V CDR1 and CDR2: MNHEY, SVGEGT.

This rearrangement joins TRBV7-2 to TRBJ2-1; the D gene could be TRBD1 or TRBD2 (5 bases each). V lost 5 bases and J 10 bases, leaving 21 bases between the germline ends. This CDR3 is built from 15 residues. Germline loops: CDR1 SGHTA, CDR2 FQGNSA. Here the CDR3 reads CASSRLIEGTIEQFF. The CDR3 nucleotides are TGTGCCAGCAGCCGCTTAATAGAAGGGACGATAGAGCAGTTCTTC.

The chain combines TRBV7-8 with TRBJ2-1; D is undetermined. V lost 5 bases to trimming and J lost 8 bases, with 16 bases between them. Germline loops: CDR1 SGHVS, CDR2 FQNEAQ. This CDR3 region has 14 residues. DNA of the CDR3: TGTGCCAGCAGCGAGTCCATAGGGTTCTATGAGCAGTTCTTC. Encoded protein: CASSESIGFYEQFF.

V gene TRBV6-2 or TRBV6-3 combines with J gene TRBJ1-1; no clear D gene. The ends were cut back, 2 bases at V and 0 bases at J, with 13 bases in the middle. CDR3 length: 16 residues. The germline CDR1 and CDR2 sequences are MNHEY and SVGEGT. CDR3 coding DNA: TGTGCCAGCAGTTACCCCGGATGGCCACTGAACACTGAAGCTTTCTTT. As protein: CASSYPGWPLNTEAFF.

The rearrangement uses TRBV2 and TRBJ1-5; D gene ambiguous. The V and J ends lost 8 bases and 4 bases respectively, with 18 bases between them. Germline-derived CDR1 and CDR2 are SNHLY and FYNNEI. This CDR3 has 15 amino acids. The CDR3 DNA is TGTGCCAGCGATTCCCCCGGACGGAGAAATCAGCCCCAGCATTTT. Its translation is CASDSPGRRNQPQHF.

The V and J genes are TRBV7-3 and TRBJ2-5, with TRBD2 matching over 9 bases. Germline CDR1 SGHTA, CDR2 FQGTGA. After removal of 5 bases from V and 0 bases from J, the junction contained 4 bases not matched to a gene. The CDR3 is made up of 15 amino acids. The CDR3 DNA reads as TGTGCCAGCAGCCCCCTAGCGGGGAACCAAGAGACCCAGTACTTC. Its translation is CASSPLAGNQETQYF.

This chain joins TRBV19 and TRBJ1-4; D is possibly TRBD1 (5 bases). CDR3 length: 15 amino acids. Germline-derived CDR1 and CDR2 are LNHDA and SQIVND (reference sequence). Trimming removed 7 bases from V and 5 bases from J, with 17 bases in between. This CDR3 reads CASNPDAWGNEKLFF. For the CDR3, the DNA is TGTGCCAGTAATCCGGACGCTTGGGGGAATGAAAAACTGTTTTTT.

The chain couples TRBV27 to TRBJ1-5; tentatively, D is TRBD1 (5 bases). There are 15 residues in the CDR3. The germline V gene has CDR1 MNHEY and CDR2 SMNVEV (reference sequence). V dropped 2 bases and J dropped 2 bases, with 10 bases sitting between them. CDR3 in amino acids: CASSLGARGNQPQHF. The CDR3 coding sequence is TGTGCCAGCAGTTTAGGGGCTCGGGGCAATCAGCCCCAGCATTTT.

This chain joins TRBV28 and TRBJ2-7; no firm D call. CDR1 is MDHEN, CDR2 SYDVKM, per germline. The V and J ends lost 2 bases and 4 bases respectively, with 12 bases between them. CDR3 length: 14 residues. CDR3 loop: CASSLASPPYEQYF. In DNA, the CDR3 is TGTGCCAGCAGTTTAGCCTCCCCGCCGTACGAGCAGTACTTC.

This clone was picked up one time. J is TRBJ2-2 and V is TRBV7-3; 9 bases agree with TRBD1. Trimming at V came to 3 bases and at J to 6 bases, leaving 5 bases not matched to a gene. Germline lookup yields CDR1 SGHTA and CDR2 FQGTGA. This CDR3 region has 15 residues. The DNA of the CDR3 is TGTGCCAGCAGCTTTACCGGGACAGGGCCCGGGGAGCTGTTTTTT. Translation gives CASSFTGTGPGELFF.

The CDR3 coding sequence is TGTGCCAGCAGCTTGGGACGGGGATCCTACTACGAGCAGTACTTC. This gives the protein CASSLGRGSYYEQYF. The chain is built from TRBV5-4 and TRBJ2-7; weak D call: TRBD2 (5 bases). Germline V gene lookup returns CDR1 SGHNT and CDR2 YYREEE (reference sequence). The CDR3 has 15 residues. The V gene lost 0 bases and the J gene lost 3 bases, with 13 bases spanning the gap. Based on the CDR3 plus reference TRBV5-4 and TRBJ2-7, the full variable domain is ETGVTQSPTHLIKTRGQQVTLRCSSQSGHNTVSWYQQALGQGPQFIFQYYREEENGRGNFPPRFSGLQFPNYSSELNVNALELDDSALYLCASSLGRGSYYEQYFGPGTRLTVT.

The chain has TRBV4-3 and TRBJ1-3; TRBD1 is a possible D gene (5 bases). Germline V gene sequence: CDR1 LGHNA, CDR2 YSLEER. The length of the CDR3 is 17 residues. V was trimmed by 2 bases and J by 0 bases, leaving 14 bases between them. Here the CDR3 DNA reads TGCGCCAGCAGCCAAATTAATTCAGGGACCTCTGGAAACACCATATATTTT. It codes for CASSQINSGTSGNTIYF.